This TCR beta chain is from a study of blood T cells in healthy people across ages. Sample-barcoded 5' priming and a J-beta primer mix drove a second PCR of about 7 to 11 cycles. Each cDNA molecule was tagged by a template-switch adaptor that had 12 random nucleotides. TCRdb passed the 5' RACE reads through MiXCR, listing each CDR3 protein once. Among some 920,000 distinct CDR3 sequences listed, about 51% were seen once. The germline V gene encodes CDR1 SEHNR and CDR2 FQNEAQ (reference sequence). J gave up 0 bases and V 8 bases, and 3 bases lay outside the gene matches. The CDR3 is 14 residues long. This clonotype was sampled from a woman aged 55-75 years in good health. The material sequenced was blood. The V and J genes are TRBV7-9 and TRBJ2-3; 9 bases agree with TRBD1. The DNA for the CDR3 is TGTGCCAGCTTCGGGACAGGGAGCACAGATACGCAGTATTTT. Translated: CASFGTGSTDTQYF.